A selection of T cell receptor beta chains follows, all from one sample in a study of cytomegalovirus exposure and HLA in healthy donors. Clones were sequenced by immunoSEQ multiplex PCR, and TCRdb holds only the in-frame ones, with some missing. The sample contains 75,000 to 95,000 clones, approximately 63% of which appear only once. Sequenced sample: PBMCs. The receptors originated from a woman aged 25 to 39 in good health and CMV-seronegative. Both conserved end residues are part of each CDR3. The D gene is left open where the match is weak. Size tells how often a clone was seen (once, few, many) or the class of an expanded clone, and some rows leave it out.

TRBV7-2,once,TRBD2,TRBJ2-7,CASSLEAGAGYEQYF,TGTGCCAGCAGCTTAGAAGCGGGGGCTGGATACGAGCAGTACTTC
TRBV29-1,NA,NA,TRBJ1-1,CSVPTASNTEAFF,TGCAGCGTCCCGACAGCTTCGAACACTGAAGCTTTCTTT
TRBV4-1,NA,TRBD1,TRBJ2-3,CASRETGSDTQYF,TGCGCCAGCAGAGAGACAGGGAGCGATACGCAGTATTTT
TRBV19,NA,NA,TRBJ1-5,CASSIFRRDQPQHF,TGTGCCAGTAGTATATTCAGGAGGGATCAGCCCCAGCATTTT
TRBV10-3,NA,NA,TRBJ1-1,CAISESGRGNTEAFF,TGTGCCATCAGTGAGTCAGGCAGGGGGAACACTGAAGCTTTCTTT
TRBV19,few,TRBD2,TRBJ2-5,CASSMKAGEETQYF,TGTGCCAGTAGTATGAAAGCGGGGGAAGAGACCCAGTACTTC
TRBV10-3,few,NA,TRBJ1-2,CAISGNQEGYTF,TGTGCCATCTCGGGGAATCAGGAGGGCTACACCTTC
TRBV4-1,NA,TRBD2,TRBJ2-3,CASSQGSAGGNTQYF,TGCGCCAGCAGCCAAGGTTCTGCGGGGGGAAATACGCAGTATTTT
TRBV7-2,NA,TRBD1,TRBJ1-2,CASSLNSGGAAGYTF,TGTGCCAGCAGCTTGAATTCAGGGGGCGCCGCTGGCTACACCTTC
TRBV5-4,NA,NA,TRBJ2-7,CASSFDRSYEQYF,TGTGCCAGCAGCTTTGACAGGTCCTACGAGCAGTACTTC
TRBV10-3,NA,NA,TRBJ1-2,CAISGEVASGYTF,TGTGCCATCAGTGGAGAGGTGGCGTCTGGCTACACCTTC
TRBV2,few,TRBD1,TRBJ1-2,CASSGDRGIRGGYTF,TGTGCCAGCAGTGGAGACAGGGGGATCAGGGGTGGCTACACCTTC
TRBV2,NA,NA,TRBJ1-5,CASRAFNQPQHF,TGTGCCAGCAGGGCATTCAATCAGCCCCAGCATTTT
TRBV9,NA,TRBD1,TRBJ2-7,CASSVLTGQGAGEQYF,TGTGCCAGCAGCGTTCTTACGGGACAGGGCGCCGGCGAGCAGTACTTC
TRBV19,NA,TRBD1,TRBJ1-2,CASSRGQGGYTF,TGTGCCAGTAGTCGGGGACAGGGAGGCTACACCTTC
TRBV5-1,NA,NA,TRBJ1-2,CASTEGGTHSRYTF,TGCGCCAGCACCGAAGGCGGGACTCACTCCCGCTACACCTTC
TRBV2,NA,NA,TRBJ1-2,CASGGGPDYGYTF,TGTGCCAGCGGCGGGGGACCTGACTATGGCTACACCTTC
TRBV11-2,once,TRBD2,TRBJ2-7,CASQAGTSASPEQYF,TGTGCCAGTCAGGCCGGGACTAGCGCTTCTCCCGAGCAGTACTTC
TRBV6-5,many,NA,TRBJ2-1,CASSYDEDNEQFF,TGTGCCAGCAGTTACGACGAGGACAATGAGCAGTTCTTC
TRBV27,few,TRBD1,TRBJ1-5,CASSWDREQPQHF,TGTGCCAGCAGTTGGGACAGGGAACAGCCCCAGCATTTT
TRBV5-6,NA,TRBD1,TRBJ1-5,CASSFANRGRQPQHF,TGTGCCAGCAGCTTCGCTAACAGGGGACGGCAGCCCCAGCATTTT
TRBV19,NA,TRBD2,TRBJ2-1,CASSTTSGRLNEQFF,TGTGCCAGTAGTACTACTAGCGGGAGGCTCAATGAGCAGTTCTTC
TRBV11-2,few,TRBD2,TRBJ2-2,CASRERGLRGGELFF,TGTGCCAGCAGGGAGCGGGGGTTAAGGGGCGGGGAGCTGTTTTTT
TRBV4-3,NA,NA,TRBJ2-7,CASSQESGSTYEQYF,TGCGCCAGCAGCCAAGAAAGCGGGTCTACCTACGAGCAGTACTTC
TRBV6-5,many,NA,TRBJ2-7,CASSSDSTYEQYF,TGTGCCAGCAGTTCCGACAGTACCTACGAGCAGTACTTC
TRBV27,NA,TRBD1,TRBJ1-1,CASRRQGAYTEAFF,TGTGCCAGCAGACGACAGGGGGCTTATACTGAAGCTTTCTTT
TRBV6-1,few,NA,TRBJ2-2,CASGPYTGELFF,TGTGCCAGTGGGCCCTACACCGGGGAGCTGTTTTTT
TRBV4-3,NA,TRBD1,TRBJ2-7,CASSQDVTGALPRQYF,TGCGCCAGCAGCCAAGATGTTACAGGGGCCTTGCCGAGGCAGTACTTC
TRBV5-8,NA,TRBD2,TRBJ2-1,CASSLSMGLAGLNEQFF,TGTGCCAGCAGCCTCTCAATGGGACTAGCGGGACTCAATGAGCAGTTCTTC
TRBV28,few,TRBD1,TRBJ2-7,CASSEQGSSGVYEQYF,TGTGCCAGCAGCGAACAGGGGTCATCCGGTGTATACGAGCAGTACTTC
TRBV10-3,NA,NA,TRBJ1-1,CAVSESKLEAEAFF,TGTGCCGTCAGTGAGTCGAAGTTAGAAGCCGAAGCTTTCTTT
TRBV4-1,NA,NA,TRBJ1-6,CASVPDPLGSPLHF,TGCGCCAGCGTGCCTGACCCCCTGGGCTCACCCCTCCACTTT
TRBV21-1,NA,NA,TRBJ2-1,CASSTTSGDYNEQFF,TGTGCCAGCAGCACCACTAGCGGAGATTACAATGAGCAGTTCTTC
TRBV6-6,NA,NA,TRBJ2-7,CASSLYEQYF,TGTGCCAGCAGCCTGTACGAGCAGTACTTC
TRBV5-4,NA,NA,TRBJ2-2,CASSLFSFAGTGGLFF,TGTGCCAGCAGCTTGTTCAGTTTCGCGGGAACCGGGGGGCTGTTTTTT
TRBV10-3,NA,TRBD1,TRBJ1-1,CAISEPGTDTEAFF,TGTGCCATCAGTGAGCCAGGGACAGACACTGAAGCTTTCTTT
TRBV5-6,NA,NA,TRBJ2-5,CASSYVEKGRRETRYF,TGTGCCAGCAGCTACGTAGAAAAGGGTCGAAGGGAGACCCGGTACTTC
TRBV7-9,NA,NA,TRBJ2-1,CASSLGRGLLFAEQFF,TGTGCCAGCAGCTTAGGGCGGGGACTCCTTTTCGCTGAGCAGTTCTTC
TRBV28,NA,TRBD2,TRBJ2-1,CASRDSGRPNEQFF,TGTGCCAGCAGGGATAGCGGGAGACCCAATGAGCAGTTCTTC
TRBV4-2,once,NA,TRBJ1-4,CASSPRPWQGHNEKLFF,TGTGCCAGCAGCCCACGACCCTGGCAGGGCCACAATGAAAAACTGTTTTTT
TRBV6-1,NA,TRBD1,TRBJ1-1,CASNLDRAYTEAFF,TGTGCCAGCAACCTAGACAGGGCCTACACTGAAGCTTTCTTT
TRBV18,NA,NA,TRBJ1-1,CASSRSSMNTEAFF,TGTGCCAGCTCGCGTAGCTCCATGAACACTGAAGCTTTCTTT
TRBV5-1,few,NA,TRBJ2-6,CASSLTGSGANVLTF,TGCGCCAGCAGCTTAACAGGGTCTGGGGCCAACGTCCTGACTTTC
TRBV6-6,NA,NA,TRBJ1-1,CASSYYPDREAFF,TGTGCCAGCAGTTACTATCCTGACAGGGAAGCTTTCTTT
TRBV25-1,NA,TRBD1,TRBJ2-7,CASWDRAAYEQYF,TGTGCCAGCTGGGACAGGGCCGCCTACGAGCAGTACTTC
TRBV29-1,NA,TRBD1,TRBJ1-1,CSVERGRNTEAFF,TGCAGCGTTGAAAGGGGGCGGAACACTGAAGCTTTCTTT
TRBV5-1,medium-sized,TRBD2,TRBJ2-1,CASSLLAGTNNEQFF,TGCGCCAGCAGCTTACTAGCGGGCACGAACAATGAGCAGTTCTTC
TRBV2,NA,NA,TRBJ2-2,CAGNRLTGGNGELFF,TGTGCCGGAAACCGACTAACTGGTGGTAACGGGGAGCTGTTTTTT